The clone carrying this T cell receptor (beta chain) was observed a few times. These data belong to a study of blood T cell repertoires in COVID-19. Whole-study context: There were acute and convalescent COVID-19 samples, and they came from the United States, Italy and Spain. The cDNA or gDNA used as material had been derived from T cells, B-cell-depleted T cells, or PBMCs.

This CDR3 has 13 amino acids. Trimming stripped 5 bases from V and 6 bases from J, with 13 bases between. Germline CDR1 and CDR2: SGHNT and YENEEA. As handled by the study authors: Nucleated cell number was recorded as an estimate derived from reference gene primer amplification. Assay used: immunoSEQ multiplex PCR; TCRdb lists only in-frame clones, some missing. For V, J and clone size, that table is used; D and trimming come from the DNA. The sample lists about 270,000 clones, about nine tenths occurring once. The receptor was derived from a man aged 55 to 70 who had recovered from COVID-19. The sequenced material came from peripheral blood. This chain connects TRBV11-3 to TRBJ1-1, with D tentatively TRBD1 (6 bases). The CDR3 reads CASSRDNRAEAFF. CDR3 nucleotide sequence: TGTGCCAGCAGCAGGGACAACAGAGCTGAAGCTTTCTTT. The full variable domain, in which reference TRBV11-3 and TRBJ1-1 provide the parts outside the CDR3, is EAGVVQSPRYKIIEKKQPVAFWCNPISGHNTLYWYLQNLGQGPELLIRYENEEAVDDSQLPKDRFSAERLKGVDSTLKIQPAELGDSAVYLCASSRDNRAEAFFGQGTRLTVV.